One and the same sample provided the 25 T cell receptor beta chains below, sequenced in a study of blood T cell repertoires in COVID-19. Sequenced by immunoSEQ multiplex PCR; TCRdb stores in-frame clones only, minus some. The sample includes roughly 250,000 clones, approximately 91% of them seen just once. The sample consisted of peripheral blood. All receptors come from a middle-aged woman who had recovered from COVID-19.

The J gene is TRBJ2-6, the V gene TRBV4-2; D remains unclear. V was trimmed by 1 base and J by 0 bases, leaving 13 bases between them. The germline V gene encodes CDR1 LGHNA and CDR2 YNFKEQ. This CDR3 contains 18 residues. The CDR3 here is CASSQGPASSSGANVLTF. The CDR3 DNA sequence: TGTGCCAGCAGCCAAGGGCCCGCTTCATCCTCTGGGGCCAACGTCCTGACTTTC.

V and J are TRBV11-2 and TRBJ2-5; TRBD1 might be the D (6 bases). Germline V gene data show CDR1 as SGHAT and CDR2 as FQNNGV. V gave up 5 bases and J gave up 2 bases, with 12 bases separating them. The CDR3 is made up of 14 amino acids. The CDR3 region is CASSRGQLQETQYF. The CDR3 DNA reads as TGTGCCAGCAGCCGAGGACAGCTACAAGAGACCCAGTACTTC.

The CDR3 nucleotides are TGTGCCAGCTCAAGGGTTTCGGGACAAACTAATGAAAAACTGTTTTTT. Translation: CASSRVSGQTNEKLFF. The chain links TRBV18 to TRBJ1-4, with D maybe TRBD1 (6 bases). V shed 5 bases and J shed 1 base, with 14 bases lying between them. The CDR3 contains 16 residues. Per germline, CDR1 KGHSH and CDR2 LQKENI.

The chain employs TRBV6-6 and TRBJ2-7; the match to TRBD1 covers 8 bases. Germline CDR1 is MNHNY and CDR2 is SVGAGI (reference sequence). With V trimmed by 0 bases and J by 5 bases, 6 bases remained unmatched. This CDR3 is built from 15 residues. The CDR3 DNA sequence: TGTGCCAGCAGTTACTCGATTGACAGGGGCGACGAGCAGTACTTC. Its protein is CASSYSIDRGDEQYF.

This chain connects TRBV28 to TRBJ1-5; unclear D gene. CDR1 and CDR2 (germline): MDHEN, SYDVKM. This CDR3 comprises 11 residues. Trimming cost V 8 bases and J 0 bases, with 2 bases left between them. In nucleotides, the CDR3 is TGTGCCAGCCATAGCAATCAGCCCCAGCATTTT. Translated: CASHSNQPQHF.

V usage is TRBV19 and J usage is TRBJ1-5, with TRBD1 as a possible D gene (6 bases). Trimming took 5 bases from V and 4 from J, leaving 12 bases between them. The CDR3 extends over 14 amino acids. The germline gives CDR1 LNHDA, CDR2 SQIVND (reference sequence). The CDR3 spells CASSGDTQNQPQHF. DNA of the CDR3: TGTGCCAGTAGTGGGGACACTCAGAATCAGCCCCAGCATTTT.

The chain uses TRBV5-4 and TRBJ2-7; D perhaps matches TRBD2 (7 bases). The CDR3 has 15 residues. Germline V gene lookup returns CDR1 SGHNT and CDR2 YYREEE (reference sequence). Between the trimmed V and J ends, which lost 4 bases and 0 bases, there was a span of 14 bases. This CDR3 is CASSLEGGTSYEQYF. The CDR3 coding sequence is TGTGCCAGCAGCCTGGAGGGGGGGACCTCCTACGAGCAGTACTTC.

This clone appeared once. The rearrangement uses TRBV6-2 or TRBV6-3 and TRBJ2-1; perhaps TRBD2 as D (6 bases). The CDR3 sequence is 16 residues long. The V gene's germline CDR1 is MNHEY and CDR2 SVGEGT. The ends were cut back, 4 bases at V and 6 bases at J, with 19 bases in the middle. In DNA, the CDR3 is TGTGCCAGCAGTTCCCGAACTAGCCCCCCGACCAATGAGCAGTTCTTC. Protein product: CASSSRTSPPTNEQFF.

The V and J genes are TRBV4-3 and TRBJ1-2; tentative D call: TRBD1 (5 bases). Germline V gene lookup returns CDR1 LGHNA and CDR2 YSLEER. Trimming took off 1 base at V and 2 bases at J, with 14 bases between the two ends. The CDR3 is made up of 16 amino acids. The CDR3 DNA sequence: TGCGCCAGCAGCCAAGGCATATCGACAGTAAACTATGGCTACACCTTC. Translated, it gives CASSQGISTVNYGYTF.

J is TRBJ2-3 and V is TRBV28; the D gene is possibly TRBD2 (6 bases). Between the trimmed V and J ends, which lost 2 bases and 0 bases, there was a span of 9 bases. This CDR3 region has 15 residues. The germline CDR1 and CDR2 sequences are MDHEN and SYDVKM. This CDR3 is CASSLGGISTDTQYF. The CDR3 region has the DNA TGTGCCAGCAGTTTAGGAGGGATTAGCACAGATACGCAGTATTTT.

The chain has TRBV5-5 and TRBJ1-5, with D unresolved. CDR3 length equals 15 residues. V lost 0 bases and J 0 bases, leaving 7 bases between the germline ends. Germline values: CDR1 SGHKS, CDR2 YYEKEE (reference sequence). In DNA, the CDR3 is TGTGCCAGCAGCTTGGGGACTTATAGCAATCAGCCCCAGCATTTT. Residues: CASSLGTYSNQPQHF.

The J gene is TRBJ2-7, the V gene TRBV7-2, with a tentative D call TRBD1 (6 bases). V dropped 3 bases and J dropped 5 bases, with 14 bases sitting between them. The V gene's germline CDR1 is SGHTA and CDR2 FQGNSA. The CDR3 sequence is 14 residues long. The CDR3 nucleotides read TGTGCCAGCAGCTTGAGCAGGGGTATTCACGAGCAGTACTTC. This codes for CASSLSRGIHEQYF. Filled out from reference TRBV7-2 and TRBJ2-7, the complete variable domain reads GAGVSQSPSNKVTEKGKDVELRCDPISGHTALYWYRQSLGQGLEFLIYFQGNSAPDKSGLPSDRFSAERTGGSVSTLTIQRTQQEDSAVYLCASSLSRGIHEQYFGPGTRLTVT.

CDR3: CASSVDRVQPQHF. The CDR3 nucleotides are TGTGCCAGCAGCGTGGACAGGGTCCAGCCCCAGCATTTT. V gene TRBV5-4 combines with J gene TRBJ1-5; TRBD1 aligns across 8 bases. Germline V gene sequence: CDR1 SGHNT, CDR2 YYREEE (reference sequence). The CDR3 contains 13 residues. J was trimmed by 7 bases and V by 4 bases; bases with no gene match: 4.

This chain links TRBV4-3 with TRBJ2-7; 11 bases align to TRBD2. Germline CDR1 and CDR2: LGHNA and YSLEER. This CDR3 comprises 17 residues. The V gene end was trimmed by 1 base and the J gene end by 0 bases; junction bases not matched to a gene: 5. The CDR3 here is CASSQGVTSGSSYEQYF. The CDR3 DNA sequence: TGCGCCAGCAGCCAAGGGGTTACTAGCGGGAGCTCCTACGAGCAGTACTTC.

V is TRBV6-2 or TRBV6-3 and J is TRBJ2-7; D is uncertain. Germline CDR1 and CDR2: MNHEY and SVGEGT. This CDR3 contains 13 residues. The ends were cut back, 5 bases at V and 2 bases at J, with 10 bases in the middle. The CDR3, as DNA: TGTGCCAGCAGTAAAACCCTAACCTACGAGCAGTACTTC. It specifies CASSKTLTYEQYF.

The rearrangement uses TRBV5-1 and TRBJ2-2, with D perhaps matching TRBD2 (5 bases). This CDR3 contains 16 residues. Trimming stripped 0 bases from V and 7 bases from J, with 16 bases between. Germline V lookup: CDR1 SGHRS, CDR2 YFSETQ. Here the CDR3 reads CASSLAGGGIGGELFF. CDR3 DNA sequence: TGCGCCAGCAGCTTGGCCGGCGGAGGAATAGGCGGGGAGCTGTTTTTT.

The rearrangement uses TRBV5-4 and TRBJ2-7; 8 bases agree with TRBD1. The CDR3 totals 12 residues. With 4 bases clipped from V and 6 bases from J, the junction kept 3 bases outside the gene matches. Per germline, CDR1 SGHNT and CDR2 YYREEE (reference sequence). Here the CDR3 reads CASSPGQGEQYF. Written as DNA, the CDR3 is TGTGCCAGCAGCCCCGGACAGGGCGAGCAGTACTTC.

This clone was counted only a few times. This chain connects TRBV6-6 to TRBJ2-3; D not certain. The V and J ends lost 2 bases and 6 bases respectively, with 3 bases between them. Looked up from germline, CDR1 is MNHNY and CDR2 is SVGAGI (reference sequence). The CDR3 sequence is 11 residues long. The CDR3 reads CASSYPDTQYF. The CDR3 DNA reads TGTGCCAGCAGTTACCCGGATACGCAGTATTTT.

The chain carries TRBV19 and TRBJ2-2; TRBD1 matches at 8 bases. CDR3 length: 16 amino acids. CDR1 is LNHDA, CDR2 SQIVND, per germline (reference sequence). V gave up 2 bases and J gave up 4 bases; unmatched junction bases: 6. The CDR3, as DNA: TGTGCCAGTAGTATAAATCGTCAGGGGGCCACCGGGGAGCTGTTTTTT. This codes for CASSINRQGATGELFF.

Regarding this clone: Other nucleotide sequences in the sample specify the same CDR3. The V and J genes are TRBV19 and TRBJ2-3; the match to TRBD1 covers 8 bases. The J segment lost 3 bases and the V segment lost 10 bases, leaving 6 bases of the junction unmatched. CDR1 and CDR2 from the germline V gene are LNHDA and SQIVND (reference sequence). CDR3 length: 13 residues. The CDR3 DNA sequence: TGTGCCACTAGAGACAGGGGTACAGATACGCAGTATTTT. Translated: CATRDRGTDTQYF.

This chain connects TRBV2 to TRBJ1-1, with 8 bases that match TRBD1. This CDR3 is 16 amino acids long. V was pared by 4 bases and J by 5 bases, with 12 bases of the junction left unmatched. Per the germline V gene, CDR1 is SNHLY and CDR2 is FYNNEI. CDR3 nucleotide sequence: TGTGCCAGCAGTGCAGGGGGCACGGGGAGGAGGACTGAAGCTTTCTTT. Protein product: CASSAGGTGRRTEAFF.

The chain carries TRBV25-1 and TRBJ2-5; D perhaps matches TRBD1 (5 bases). V was pared by 1 base and J by 7 bases, with 13 bases between. CDR3 length: 14 amino acids. In germline, CDR1 is MGHDK, CDR2 SYGVNS. CDR3 sequence (DNA): TGTGCCAGCAGTGAATTCAAGGGCCAGGGGACCCAGTACTTC. It codes for CASSEFKGQGTQYF.

This clone has only one observation. J is TRBJ2-7 and V is TRBV14, with 9 bases lining up with TRBD2. This CDR3 has 15 amino acids. Germline CDR1 SGHDN, CDR2 FVKESK. Trimming took 1 base from V and 2 from J; bases not matched to a gene: 3. CDR3 DNA sequence: TGTGCCAGCAGCCAAGGGCTAGCGGGACCCTACGAGCAGTACTTC. Encoded protein: CASSQGLAGPYEQYF.

The chain combines TRBV30 with TRBJ2-5; a possible D gene is TRBD1 (5 bases). Germline V lookup: CDR1 GTSNPN, CDR2 SVGIG (reference sequence). This CDR3 has 13 amino acids. V was cut by 1 base and J by 5 bases, with 11 bases left in between. This CDR3 reads CAWSDGAAETQYF. The CDR3 nucleotides are TGTGCCTGGAGTGATGGGGCGGCGGAGACCCAGTACTTC.

This clone appeared a single time. The rearrangement joins TRBV7-2 to TRBJ2-7, with 7 bases aligning to TRBD1. V gave up 3 bases and J gave up 0 bases; unmatched junction bases: 5. Germline V lookup: CDR1 SGHTA, CDR2 FQGNSA. CDR3 size: 15 residues. The CDR3 DNA reads as TGTGCCAGCAGCTTCGACAGGGCGGTCTCCTACGAGCAGTACTTC. Translated, it gives CASSFDRAVSYEQYF.